This T cell receptor beta chain stems from a study of blood T cell repertoires in COVID-19 (TCRdb year 2020). Concerning the study at large: The collaborator samples originated in the United States, Italy and Spain and spanned the acute and convalescent phases of COVID-19. The samples were drawn from the first 160 participants of the ongoing ImmuneRACE study and from 950 to 1,500 subjects provided by 6 global collaborators. The prospective study material was composed of cDNA or gDNA derived from T cells, B-cell-depleted T cells, or PBMCs. The sample metadata nearly always contained a de-identified subject ID, COVID-19 status, age in years and sex. The dataset comprised deeply sampled blood TCRbeta repertoires from subjects exposed to, actively infected with, or recovered from COVID-19. Where HLA class I and class II types were available, the types were taken from metadata supplied by the sample provider, not from assay-based typing. The repertoires were released in a freely available public database intended as a resource for research on the immune response to SARS-CoV-2.

In the germline V gene, CDR1 corresponds to SGHRS and CDR2 to YFSETQ. The cysteine opens and the phenylalanine closes a CDR3 of 16 amino acids. The entry retains the CDR3 DNA only, 48 bases that are in frame from base 1. V lost 4 bases and J lost 6 bases, and the count of bases not matched to a germline gene is 8. The immunoSEQ Assay, a bias-controlled multiplex PCR, was used to amplify TCRbeta CDR3 regions from genomic DNA. As for the original processing: The number of nucleated cells in each sample was estimated by amplification of reference gene primers within the assay. To quantify the absolute abundance of each unique TCRbeta CDR3 rearrangement, sequence reads were collapsed and filtered. For each sample, productive Simpson clonality was calculated by taking the square root of Simpson's diversity index across productive rearrangements. TCRdb took this table from immuneACCESS and kept in-frame rearrangements with V and J called. Such tables lack part of the clones; where checked against another copy, unresolved V genes explain under half of the gap, and the rest is unexplained. The V and J calls and clone size are taken from that table; D and trimming were inferred from the DNA. The sample table records some 220,000 clones; about 84% of these occur just once. The top ten constitute over 10% of the sample.

Concerning this clone: This receptor's antigen is unknown. Per-nucleotide qualities are absent, and no much larger clonotype sits a single base away.

The paper's findings and limits, for the study overall: The quantity of clinical and demographic metadata differed by source and by participant and was supplied without curation.

Each collaborating institution followed its own protocols to collect whole blood in K2EDTA tubes. For TCRbeta analysis, collaborator samples were shipped as frozen whole blood, as isolated PBMCs, or as DNA extracted from either sample type. This receptor chain uses TRBV5-1 and TRBJ2-2; 11 bases in the junction line up with TRBD1. Source material: peripheral blood. This receptor was obtained from a human donor in a cohort sampled during active COVID-19. This receptor has the CDR3 CASSPGTGGVAGELFF. The DNA sequence is TGCGCCAGCAGCCCGGGGACAGGGGGAGTTGCCGGGGAGCTGTTTTTT.